These 17 T cell receptor beta chains were all obtained from the same sample, sequenced in a study of blood T cell repertoires in COVID-19. TCRdb's copy holds only in-frame clones and misses some; the assay was immunoSEQ multiplex PCR. In the table there are 250,000 or so clones, about 85% of which are singletons. The sample comprised peripheral blood. Receptors were obtained from a man aged 18 to 35 with active or convalescent COVID-19.

J is TRBJ1-2 and V is TRBV10-3; D call uncertain. V gave up 6 bases and J gave up 4 bases, with 12 bases separating them. Germline values: CDR1 ENHRY, CDR2 SYGVKD. CDR3 length: 13 residues. The CDR3 region is CAIRDISTYGYTF. In DNA, the CDR3 is TGTGCCATCAGAGACATCTCCACCTATGGCTACACCTTC.

The gene calls are TRBV6-6 and TRBJ2-1, with 8 nucleotides matching TRBD2. Trimming at V came to 2 bases and at J to 5 bases, leaving 8 bases not matched to a gene. Germline lookup yields CDR1 MNHNY and CDR2 SVGAGI (reference sequence). This CDR3 contains 16 residues. CDR3 sequence reads: CASSYLGRDGNNEQFF. DNA for the CDR3: TGTGCCAGCAGTTACCTCGGGAGGGATGGCAACAATGAGCAGTTCTTC.

V usage is TRBV9 and J usage is TRBJ1-1; TRBD1 is a possible D gene (5 bases). Germline values: CDR1 SGDLS, CDR2 YYNGEE. Trimming shortened V by 0 bases and J by 1 base, and 7 bases separated the two germline ends. The length of the CDR3 is 14 residues. The CDR3 region has the DNA TGTGCCAGCAGCGTAGAAGGGGCGAACACTGAAGCTTTCTTT. As protein: CASSVEGANTEAFF.

The chain has TRBV5-1 and TRBJ2-7, with 10 bases aligning to TRBD1. The CDR3 covers 15 residues. The germline V gene has CDR1 SGHRS and CDR2 YFSETQ. Trimming at V came to 4 bases and at J to 3 bases, leaving 7 bases not matched to a gene. This CDR3 is CASSPTGGEVYEQYF. The CDR3 bases are TGCGCCAGCAGCCCGACAGGGGGCGAAGTCTACGAGCAGTACTTC.

This CDR3 reads CASVGQVFSGNTIYF. CDR3 in DNA: TGTGCCAGCGTCGGACAGGTTTTCTCTGGAAACACCATATATTTT. The chain recombines TRBV6-5 with TRBJ1-3; 7 bases are a match to TRBD1. This CDR3 contains 15 residues. J gave up 0 bases and V 8 bases, and 7 bases lay outside the gene matches. CDR1 MNHEY and CDR2 SVGAGI come from the germline V gene.

The J gene is TRBJ2-2, the V gene TRBV7-6, with D perhaps TRBD2 (5 bases). Germline CDR1 is SGHVS and CDR2 is FNYEAQ. V was pared by 2 bases and J by 2 bases, with 15 bases between. The CDR3 loop spans 17 amino acids. The CDR3 loop reads CASSLRGPTPNTGELFF. The CDR3, as DNA: TGTGCCAGCAGCTTACGGGGTCCTACCCCCAACACCGGGGAGCTGTTTTTT.

This clone was seen once. This same CDR3 is encoded by further DNA sequences in the sample. V gene TRBV28 combines with J gene TRBJ1-2; D is unclear. This CDR3 comprises 13 residues. Trimming left V 2 bases short and J 2 bases short, with 6 bases between. CDR1 is MDHEN, CDR2 SYDVKM, per germline. CDR3 region: CASSLGQNYGYTF. CDR3 nucleotide sequence: TGTGCCAGCAGTTTAGGGCAAAACTATGGCTACACCTTC.

The chain recombines TRBV7-9 with TRBJ2-1; tentative D call: TRBD2 (6 bases). Trimming pared 7 bases from V and 5 bases from J, leaving 18 bases between. This CDR3 contains 15 residues. Germline CDR1 SEHNR, CDR2 FQNEAQ (reference sequence). As DNA, the CDR3 is TGTGCCAGCAACTCCCAGGGACTGACTGACAATGAGCAGTTCTTC. Translating gives CASNSQGLTDNEQFF.

The chain uses TRBV9 and TRBJ1-1; possibly TRBD1 for D (5 bases). The V and J ends lost 0 bases and 1 base respectively, with 7 bases between them. This CDR3 is 14 amino acids long. Germline values: CDR1 SGDLS, CDR2 YYNGEE. CDR3 residues: CASSVATGNTEAFF. CDR3 DNA sequence: TGTGCCAGCAGCGTAGCAACAGGGAACACTGAAGCTTTCTTT.

The V and J genes are TRBV6-2 or TRBV6-3 and TRBJ1-1, with D hard to call. V lost 5 bases, J lost 3 bases, and 7 bases lay in between. Germline lookup yields CDR1 MNHEY and CDR2 SVGEGT. The CDR3 spans 12 residues. The CDR3 sequence: CASSISDTEAFF. In DNA form, the CDR3 reads TGTGCCAGCAGTATTTCGGACACTGAAGCTTTCTTT.

The chain joins TRBV24-1 to TRBJ2-1; the match to TRBD2 covers 7 bases. The CDR3 extends over 16 amino acids. V trimming: 3 bases; J trimming: 5 bases; junction bases outside the gene matches: 9. Germline CDR1 KGHDR, CDR2 SFDVKD. The CDR3 loop reads CATSDVNRGDHNEQFF. CDR3 sequence (DNA): TGTGCCACCAGTGATGTAAACCGGGGGGACCACAATGAGCAGTTCTTC.

The chain employs TRBV4-3 and TRBJ2-7; 9 positions match TRBD1. CDR3 length: 15 residues. V lost 3 bases, J lost 7 bases, and 10 bases stayed unmatched. Germline V lookup: CDR1 LGHNA, CDR2 YSLEER. The CDR3 here is CASSQAGTGINEQYF. In nucleotides, the CDR3 is TGCGCCAGCAGCCAGGCGGGGACAGGGATAAATGAGCAGTACTTC.

This clone was picked up one time. The V gene is TRBV19, the J gene TRBJ2-7, with D perhaps TRBD2 (6 bases). Trimming shortened V by 3 bases and J by 2 bases, and 14 bases separated the two germline ends. This CDR3 has 15 amino acids. CDR1 LNHDA and CDR2 SQIVND come from the germline V gene (reference sequence). The CDR3 protein is CASSIGGVWTYEQYF. The CDR3 bases are TGTGCCAGTAGTATCGGGGGTGTCTGGACCTACGAGCAGTACTTC.

This sequence joins TRBV5-1 and TRBJ2-5, with no clear D. The germline CDR1 and CDR2 sequences are SGHRS and YFSETQ. This CDR3 is built from 13 residues. Trimming left V 5 bases short and J 2 bases short, with 10 bases between. The DNA of the CDR3 is TGCGCCAGCAGGCGATTCGCACAAGAGACCCAGTACTTC. It yields the protein CASRRFAQETQYF.

The chain links TRBV2 to TRBJ2-5, with 10 bases lining up with TRBD2. The CDR3 is 14 residues long. Germline assignment: CDR1 SNHLY and CDR2 FYNNEI. Trimming at V came to 6 bases and at J to 5 bases, leaving 6 bases not matched to a gene. CDR3 DNA: TGTGCCAGCAGCGGGGGACTAGCGTTCGAGACCCAGTACTTC. Encoded protein: CASSGGLAFETQYF.

The gene calls are TRBV4-3 and TRBJ2-1; 9 bases map to TRBD2. There are 14 residues in the CDR3. Germline CDR1 and CDR2: LGHNA and YSLEER. Trimming took 1 base from V and 7 from J; bases not matched to a gene: 2. This chain's CDR3 is CASSQASGTNEQFF. CDR3 nucleotides: TGCGCCAGCAGCCAAGCTAGCGGGACTAATGAGCAGTTCTTC.

The chain couples TRBV10-3 to TRBJ2-5; a possible D gene is TRBD2 (7 bases). V gave up 3 bases and J gave up 5 bases, with 13 bases separating them. This CDR3 has 14 residues. Germline V lookup: CDR1 ENHRY, CDR2 SYGVKD. The CDR3 sequence is CAISDRGARETQYF. CDR3 nucleotide sequence: TGTGCCATCAGTGACCGGGGGGCGAGGGAGACCCAGTACTTC.